This entry lists 30 T cell receptor beta chains sequenced from one sample in a study of CD8 T cells in cerebrospinal fluid in Alzheimer's disease (dated by TCRdb to about 2020). The library was generated by 10x single-cell sequencing. The sequencer listed for this sample is NextSeq 550. The reads underwent TCRdb reprocessing, giving one record for each CDR3 protein sequence and no DNA. The sample has under 800 distinct CDR3 sequences on record. The top ten hold more than 30% of the sample. What was sequenced was cerebrospinal fluid. The receptor source for this set is a human donor with Alzheimer's disease.

The V gene is TRBV12-3 or TRBV12-4, the J gene TRBJ1-1; the D call from TCRdb, TRBD1, cannot be confirmed without DNA. This CDR3 contains 14 residues. The CDR3 reads CASRADRGPTEAFF.

By frequency, this clonotype registers medium-sized. The chain is built from TRBV6-5 and TRBJ1-6; TCRdb returns TRBD1, unconfirmable since there is no DNA. Germline CDR1 MNHEY, CDR2 SVGAGI. The CDR3 length is 18 residues. CDR3 protein: CASRRGAGDRSYNSPLHF.

The chain employs TRBV19 and TRBJ2-7; checking the TCRdb D call of TRBD1 is not possible without DNA. CDR3 length: 15 amino acids. Germline values: CDR1 LNHDA, CDR2 SQIVND (reference sequence). The CDR3 sequence: CASSIVGQGPYEQYF.

The chain recombines TRBV19 with TRBJ2-2. Germline CDR1 is LNHDA and CDR2 is SQIVND (reference sequence). The CDR3 runs 15 residues. This CDR3 is CASSFATDNTGELFF. Using reference TRBV19 and TRBJ2-2 for the parts outside the CDR3, the full variable domain is DGGITQSPKYLFRKEGQNVTLSCEQNLNHDAMYWYRQDPGQGLRLIYYSQIVNDFQKGDIAEGYSVSREKKESFPLTVTSAQKNPTAFYLCASSFATDNTGELFFGEGSRLTVL.

By frequency, this clonotype is medium-sized. V usage is TRBV5-1 and J usage is TRBJ2-6; with no DNA, the TCRdb D assignment of TRBD1 cannot be verified. CDR3 length: 15 amino acids. The germline V gene has CDR1 SGHRS and CDR2 YFSETQ. CDR3 region: CASSYQGPGANVLTF.

Measured by frequency, this clonotype is hyperexpanded. V usage is TRBV6-6 and J usage is TRBJ2-7; there is no DNA to check the TCRdb D call of TRBD1. Germline values: CDR1 MNHNY, CDR2 SVGAGI (reference sequence). The CDR3 extends over 16 amino acids. This chain's CDR3 is CASSLSGPGQGHEQYF.

The rearrangement uses TRBV11-2 and TRBJ1-6. The CDR3 extends over 14 amino acids. Germline V gives CDR1 SGHAT, CDR2 FQNNGV. CDR3 sequence reads: CASSLNSRNSPLHF.

By frequency, this clonotype is medium-sized. J is TRBJ2-3 and V is TRBV20-1; TCRdb selects TRBD1, and the lack of DNA leaves this call unchecked. CDR1 is DFQATT, CDR2 SNEGSKA, per germline (reference sequence). This CDR3 is built from 14 residues. The CDR3 region is CSARVGEHIDTQYF.

By frequency, this clonotype is medium-sized. The chain uses TRBV5-1 and TRBJ2-7; TCRdb gives TRBD2 as the D gene, but with no DNA this cannot be confirmed. There are 16 residues in the CDR3. Germline V CDR1 and CDR2: SGHRS, YFSETQ. The CDR3 region is CASSLAPSGGPGEQYF. Full variable domain (missing parts from reference TRBV5-1 and TRBJ2-7): KAGVTQTPRYLIKTRGQQVTLSCSPISGHRSVSWYQQTPGQGLQFLFEYFSETQRNKGNFPGRFSGRQFSNSRSEMNVSTLELGDSALYLCASSLAPSGGPGEQYFGPGTRLTVT.

This chain connects TRBV27 to TRBJ2-2; TCRdb's D call, TRBD2, is unchecked because there is no DNA. CDR3 length: 16 amino acids. The V gene's germline CDR1 is MNHEY and CDR2 SMNVEV (reference sequence). The CDR3 sequence is CASSISGRGNTGELFF.

This clonotype is deemed medium-sized by its frequency. This chain uses TRBV10-3 with TRBJ1-1. The CDR3 sequence is 13 residues long. Per the germline V gene, CDR1 is ENHRY and CDR2 is SYGVKD. CDR3 loop: CAISDTVYWEAFF.

CDR3 protein: CAISESQGEGYTF. The chain has TRBV10-3 and TRBJ1-2; TCRdb selects TRBD1, and the lack of DNA leaves this call unchecked. The germline V gene encodes CDR1 ENHRY and CDR2 SYGVKD. The CDR3 covers 13 residues.

This CDR3 is CSATRRTSGDLEQYF. V gene TRBV20-1 combines with J gene TRBJ2-7; absent DNA, TCRdb's TRBD2 call cannot be checked. CDR3 length: 15 amino acids. Germline V gene sequence: CDR1 DFQATT, CDR2 SNEGSKA (reference sequence).

CDR3 loop: CASSRTGTDGYTF. The rearrangement uses TRBV9 and TRBJ1-2; TCRdb names TRBD1, which stays unverified in the absence of DNA. Germline-derived CDR1 and CDR2 are SGDLS and YYNGEE. CDR3 length: 13 amino acids.

Considering frequency, this clonotype is medium-sized. This chain links TRBV12-3 or TRBV12-4 with TRBJ1-5; checking the TCRdb D call of TRBD1 is not possible without DNA. The CDR3 covers 12 residues. This CDR3 reads CASTTAGQPQHF.

Frequency places this clonotype as medium-sized. CDR3 sequence: CASSPGTGYTDTQYF. This sequence joins TRBV3-1 and TRBJ2-3; TCRdb's D call, TRBD1, is unchecked because there is no DNA. The length of the CDR3 is 15 residues. Germline V gives CDR1 LGHDT, CDR2 YNNKEL (reference sequence).

Considering frequency, this clonotype is medium-sized. The chain combines TRBV6-1 with TRBJ2-4; TCRdb's D call of TRBD1 is untestable without DNA. This CDR3 region has 11 residues. Germline V gene sequence: CDR1 MNHNS, CDR2 SASEGT. The CDR3 spells CASGTSNIQYF.

This clonotype counts as medium-sized by frequency. The genes are TRBV20-1 and TRBJ2-1; TCRdb reports TRBD1, a call that lacks DNA to check it against. Germline values: CDR1 DFQATT, CDR2 SNEGSKA (reference sequence). This CDR3 has 13 amino acids. CDR3 region: CSAPSPLYNEQFF.

This chain connects TRBV5-8 to TRBJ2-1; TCRdb indicates TRBD2, and absent DNA this call remains unverified. The CDR3 covers 16 residues. Germline values: CDR1 SGHTS, CDR2 YDEGEE. The CDR3 reads CASSKGLAGAYNEQFF.

The chain combines TRBV18 with TRBJ1-4. The CDR3 spans 13 residues. Germline values: CDR1 KGHSH, CDR2 LQKENI. The CDR3 loop reads CASSTATNEKLFF.

The chain has TRBV28 and TRBJ1-6; TCRdb names TRBD1, which stays unverified in the absence of DNA. Germline V gives CDR1 MDHEN, CDR2 SYDVKM. The CDR3 runs 15 residues. The CDR3 region is CASSLYAGENSPLHF. The full variable domain, with the rest looked up from reference TRBV28 and TRBJ1-6, is DVKVTQSSRYLVKRTGEKVFLECVQDMDHENMFWYRQDPGLGLRLIYFSYDVKMKEKGDIPEGYSVSREKKERFSLILESASTNQTSMYLCASSLYAGENSPLHFGNGTRLTVT.

By frequency, this clonotype registers medium-sized. The V and J genes are TRBV7-2 and TRBJ2-5; TCRdb outputs TRBD1, but without DNA this stays unchecked. The CDR3 extends over 13 amino acids. Germline-derived CDR1 and CDR2 are SGHTA and FQGNSA. The CDR3 region is CASSLNREETQYF.

Frequency places this clonotype as medium-sized. The chain has TRBV28 and TRBJ1-5. The CDR3 contains 16 residues. Germline CDR1 is MDHEN and CDR2 is SYDVKM. The CDR3 spells CASSRGRGGLNQPQHF.

The chain is built from TRBV9 and TRBJ2-7; TCRdb reports TRBD2, a call that lacks DNA to check it against. Germline-derived CDR1 and CDR2 are SGDLS and YYNGEE. The CDR3 runs 14 residues. The CDR3 reads CASSEGALTHEQYF.

This chain joins TRBV5-4 and TRBJ1-4; the D gene TCRdb calls, TRBD1, cannot be checked with no DNA. Germline assignment: CDR1 SGHNT and CDR2 YYREEE (reference sequence). There are 16 residues in the CDR3. This CDR3 reads CASSLAGGATNEKLFF.

This clonotype is medium-sized by frequency. This chain joins TRBV28 and TRBJ1-6; TCRdb names TRBD1, which stays unverified in the absence of DNA. CDR3 length equals 15 residues. CDR1 MDHEN and CDR2 SYDVKM come from the germline V gene. CDR3 sequence: CASSPTTGGASPLHF.

Judged by frequency, this clonotype is medium-sized. The gene calls are TRBV3-1 and TRBJ2-5. Germline V CDR1 and CDR2: LGHDT, YNNKEL (reference sequence). The CDR3 covers 13 residues. CDR3: CASSQVDGETQYF.

By frequency, this clonotype is medium-sized. The chain recombines TRBV28 with TRBJ1-1; with no DNA, the TCRdb D assignment of TRBD1 cannot be verified. This CDR3 is 13 amino acids long. The germline V gene encodes CDR1 MDHEN and CDR2 SYDVKM. The CDR3 reads CASSSEGAAEAFF.

The CDR3 reads CSVVRQSYGYTF. J is TRBJ1-2 and V is TRBV29-1; the D gene TCRdb calls, TRBD1, cannot be checked with no DNA. The CDR3 runs 12 residues. CDR1 SQVTM and CDR2 ANQGSEA come from the germline V gene.

V usage is TRBV11-2 and J usage is TRBJ2-1; no DNA is available, so the TRBD1 call from TCRdb remains unchecked. Germline-derived CDR1 and CDR2 are SGHAT and FQNNGV. The CDR3 runs to 15 residues. The CDR3 loop is CASSLVQGWYNEQFF. The variable domain in full, with the rest retrieved from reference TRBV11-2 and TRBJ2-1, is EAGVAQSPRYKIIEKRQSVAFWCNPISGHATLYWYQQILGQGPKLLIQFQNNGVVDDSQLPKDRFSAERLKGVDSTLKIQPAKLEDSAVYLCASSLVQGWYNEQFFGPGTRLTVL.